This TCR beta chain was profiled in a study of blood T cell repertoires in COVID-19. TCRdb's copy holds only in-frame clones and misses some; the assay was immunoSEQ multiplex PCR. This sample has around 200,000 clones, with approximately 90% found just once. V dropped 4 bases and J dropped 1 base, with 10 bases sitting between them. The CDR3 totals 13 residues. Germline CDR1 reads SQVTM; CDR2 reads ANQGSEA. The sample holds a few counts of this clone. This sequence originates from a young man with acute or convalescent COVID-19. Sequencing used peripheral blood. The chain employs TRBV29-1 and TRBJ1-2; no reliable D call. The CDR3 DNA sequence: TGCAGCGTTGGCCAGATGCTTAACTATGGCTACACCTTC. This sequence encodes CSVGQMLNYGYTF.